The 21 T cell receptor beta chains below come from one sample, sequenced in a study of early T cells in non-severe SARS-CoV-2 infection (dated by TCRdb to the early 2020s). The library relied on 5' RACE. Instrument on record: NextSeq 500. TCRdb reworked the public reads: Q25 trimming with fastp, MiXCR clone assembly, productive beta chains retained. Under each unique CDR3 protein, matching rows form one entry showing the most common genes and DNA. This sample has 85,000 to 100,000 distinct CDR3 sequences in its table, and approximately 15% of those were observed once. The top ten hold about 5% of the sample. Sequencing was performed on whole blood, taken at baseline. All receptors derive from an adult who was a healthcare worker with PCR-confirmed SARS-CoV-2 infection or an uninfected control (not recorded which).

This clonotype was observed a few times. The gene calls are TRBV7-3 and TRBJ2-1; maybe TRBD2 (5 bases). Trimming pared 8 bases from V and 6 bases from J, leaving 17 bases between. Germline V lookup: CDR1 SGHTA, CDR2 FQGTGA. This CDR3 has 14 residues. CDR3 bases: TGTGCCAGCGGAAACTCGGGGAGCCTCAATGAGCAGTTCTTC. Translation gives CASGNSGSLNEQFF.

The sample holds a few counts of this clonotype. This chain connects TRBV21-1 to TRBJ2-7; the table calls TRBD2, which could not be checked here. TRBV21-1 is classified as a pseudogene. There are 21 residues in the CDR3. The DNA for the CDR3 is TGTGCCAGCAGCAAATGGGTCAGTCCGGGTGCCAGTCCCTCCCCAAGCTACGAGCAGTACTTC. It yields the protein CASSKWVSPGASPSPSYEQYF.

A note on this clonotype: The missing conserved phenylalanine or tryptophan at the end of this CDR3 makes a read error likely. The genes are TRBV28 and TRBJ2-3, with TRBD1 matching over 9 bases. CDR3 length equals 15 residues. V shed 5 bases, J shed 4 bases, and the junction held 7 bases outside the gene matches. Germline CDR1 reads MDHEN; CDR2 reads SYDVKM. This chain's CDR3 is CASSGTGKSSDTQYS. CDR3 sequence (DNA): TGTGCCAGCAGTGGGACAGGGAAGTCTTCAGATACGCAGTATTCT.

This clonotype was observed a few times. The chain joins TRBV5-1 to TRBJ1-4; no firm D call. The V end was cut by 3 bases, the J end by 12 bases, with 12 bases between. CDR1 and CDR2 from the germline V gene are SGHRS and YFSETQ. This CDR3 contains 12 residues. The CDR3 is CASSSKGEELFF. The CDR3 DNA reads as TGCGCCAGCAGCTCGAAGGGTGAGGAACTGTTTTTT. Full variable domain (outside the CDR3, taken from reference TRBV5-1 and TRBJ1-4): KAGVTQTPRYLIKTRGQQVTLSCSPISGHRSVSWYQQTPGQGLQFLFEYFSETQRNKGNFPGRFSGRQFSNSRSEMNVSTLELGDSALYLCASSSKGEELFFGSGTQLSVL.

This clonotype was picked up a small number of times. The CDR3, as DNA: TGCAGTGCTCGAATTAGGACGGTGGCCATCACAGATACGCAGTATTTT. It yields the protein CSARIRTVAITDTQYF. This chain connects TRBV20-1 to TRBJ2-3; D is undetermined. This CDR3 contains 16 residues. The V gene lost 5 bases and the J gene lost 2 bases, with 20 bases spanning the gap. The germline V gene has CDR1 DFQATT and CDR2 SNEGSKA (reference sequence).

V and J are TRBV2 and TRBJ2-1, with TRBD1 matching over 8 bases. In germline, CDR1 is SNHLY, CDR2 FYNNEI. Unmatched junction bases numbered 13, after V lost 10 bases and J lost 8 bases. The CDR3 runs to 14 residues. As DNA, the CDR3 is TGTGCCACCCTACAGGGGGATGTAGGCGATGAGCAGTTCTTC. Residues: CATLQGDVGDEQFF.

This clonotype was counted a single time. The rearrangement links TRBV9 to TRBJ1-3, with D maybe TRBD1 (6 bases). In germline, CDR1 is SGDLS, CDR2 YYNGEE. This CDR3 comprises 16 residues. V lost 0 bases and J lost 0, with 10 bases in between. The CDR3 DNA reads as TGTGCCAGCAGCGTAGAGGGGGAGCTCTCTGGAAACACCATATATTTT. Its protein is CASSVEGELSGNTIYF.

The chain joins TRBV12-3 or TRBV12-4 to TRBJ1-1, with D unresolved. V was shortened by 5 bases and J by 6 bases, with 7 bases between the two germline ends. The CDR3 length is 11 residues. The CDR3: CASSEGSEAFF. Here the CDR3 DNA reads TGTGCCAGCAGTGAAGGGTCTGAAGCTTTCTTT.

The chain couples TRBV4-3 to TRBJ1-6; maybe TRBD1 (5 bases). V lost 0 bases and J lost 9, with 18 bases in between. This CDR3 has 17 amino acids. From germline, CDR1 is LGHNA and CDR2 YSLEER. CDR3 in DNA: TGCGCCAGCAGCCAAGATCCCCCAAGTGGGGGAAGTTCACCCCTCCACTTT. This codes for CASSQDPPSGGSSPLHF.

The genes are TRBV28 and TRBJ1-1; D unresolved. Germline CDR1 reads MDHEN; CDR2 reads SYDVKM. The CDR3 is 12 residues long. The V gene lost 4 bases and the J gene lost 8 bases, with 11 bases spanning the gap. The CDR3 DNA is TGTGCCAGCAGTTACACCGACTTCGAAGCTTTCTTT. Encoded protein: CASSYTDFEAFF.

The chain combines TRBV20-1 with TRBJ2-1; either TRBD1 or TRBD2 may fit D (5 bases each). Germline values: CDR1 DFQATT, CDR2 SNEGSKA (reference sequence). The CDR3 contains 15 residues. V lost 5 bases and J 3 bases, leaving 17 bases between the germline ends. The CDR3 region has the DNA TGCAGTGCTCCACGTTCAGGGAGAGACTACAATGAGCAGTTCTTC. It translates to CSAPRSGRDYNEQFF.

CDR3 nucleotide sequence: TGTGCCATCAGTGAGTCAGGCGGGAAGGGCGAGCAGTACTTC. Protein product: CAISESGGKGEQYF. This rearrangement joins TRBV10-3 to TRBJ2-7, with a weak D call TRBD2 (6 bases). Looked up from germline, CDR1 is ENHRY and CDR2 is SYGVKD. V was clipped by 0 bases and J by 6 bases, with 12 bases between them. There are 14 residues in the CDR3.

V and J are TRBV7-9 and TRBJ1-1, with 7 bases aligning to TRBD1. Germline lookup yields CDR1 SEHNR and CDR2 FQNEAQ (reference sequence). The CDR3 extends over 15 amino acids. V was clipped by 7 bases and J by 0 bases; unmatched bases: 8. In nucleotides, the CDR3 is TGTGCCAGCATACCGGGACAGAACATGAACACTGAAGCTTTCTTT. It codes for CASIPGQNMNTEAFF.

The chain links TRBV5-1 to TRBJ1-1; possibly TRBD1 for D (5 bases). Trimming took off 0 bases at V and 11 bases at J, with 17 bases between the two ends. Germline CDR1 SGHRS, CDR2 YFSETQ. The CDR3 has 14 residues. CDR3 in amino acids: CASSLALGDGVAFF. The CDR3 DNA sequence: TGCGCCAGCAGCTTGGCCCTCGGGGACGGGGTGGCTTTCTTT.

The chain carries TRBV28 and TRBJ2-5, with 11 nucleotides matching TRBD1. Trimming removed 10 bases from V and 5 bases from J; junction bases left unmatched: 6. The CDR3 contains 13 residues. The V gene's germline CDR1 is MDHEN and CDR2 SYDVKM. CDR3: CATRGQGVETQYF. In DNA, the CDR3 is TGTGCCACCCGGGGACAGGGGGTGGAGACCCAGTACTTC.

This clonotype was counted between two and nine times. The V and J genes are TRBV6-5 and TRBJ1-6; D unresolved. V was shortened by 2 bases and J by 0 bases, with 14 bases between the two germline ends. The CDR3 has 18 amino acids. The germline gives CDR1 MNHEY, CDR2 SVGAGI. In DNA form, the CDR3 reads TGTGCCAGCAGTTACACCCTACGGACTAGCTCCTATAATTCACCCCTCCACTTT. As protein: CASSYTLRTSSYNSPLHF.

V usage is TRBV4-1 and J usage is TRBJ2-7, with 14 bases fitting TRBD2. The ends lost 3 bases at V and 1 base at J; junction bases unmatched: 2. CDR1 is MGHRA and CDR2 is YSYEKL in the germline V gene. The CDR3 sequence is 16 residues long. The DNA of the CDR3 is TGCGCCAGCAGCCACCGACTAGCGGGAGGGTCCTACGAGCAGTACTTC. Encoded protein: CASSHRLAGGSYEQYF.

This chain connects TRBV6-6 to TRBJ1-1, with D perhaps TRBD1 (5 bases). Per the germline V gene, CDR1 is MNHNY and CDR2 is SVGAGI (reference sequence). Trimming cost V 2 bases and J 1 base, with 5 bases left between them. The CDR3 runs to 13 residues. For the CDR3, the DNA is TGTGCCAGCAGTTACGGGGGGAACACTGAAGCTTTCTTT. Its protein product is CASSYGGNTEAFF.

This clonotype appeared a few times. The chain carries TRBV7-9 and TRBJ2-1; 9 nucleotides match TRBD2. Germline CDR1 SEHNR, CDR2 FQNEAQ (reference sequence). The CDR3 is 18 residues long. V gave up 5 bases and J gave up 8 bases; unmatched junction bases: 19. Here the CDR3 reads CASSRRGGRVPQGDEQFF. CDR3 in DNA: TGTGCCAGCAGCCGACGTGGCGGGAGGGTCCCTCAGGGGGATGAGCAGTTCTTC.

CDR3 coding DNA: TGTGCCAGCAGCTTATCGACAGGACACGAGCAGTACTTC. Protein product: CASSLSTGHEQYF. The J gene is TRBJ2-7, the V gene TRBV7-9; possibly TRBD1 for D (6 bases). The CDR3 is 13 residues long. V lost 2 bases to trimming and J lost 5 bases, with 10 bases between them. The V gene's germline CDR1 is SEHNR and CDR2 FQNEAQ (reference sequence). Filled out from reference TRBV7-9 and TRBJ2-7, the complete variable domain reads DTGVSQNPRHKITKRGQNVTFRCDPISEHNRLYWYRQTLGQGPEFLTYFQNEAQLEKSRLLSDRFSAERPKGSFSTLEIQRTEQGDSAMYLCASSLSTGHEQYFGPGTRLTVT.

This clonotype was picked up one time. One end of the junction fails to match germline, which may point to a read error. The V and J genes are TRBV7-9 and TRBJ1-2, with D unresolved. This CDR3 contains 13 residues. Germline lookup yields CDR1 SEHNR and CDR2 FQNEAQ (reference sequence). CDR3 DNA sequence: TGTGCCAGCAGCCGGGATGGAAACTATGGCTACATCTTC. Protein product: CASSRDGNYGYIF. Supplemented by reference TRBV7-9 and TRBJ1-2, the full variable domain reads DTGVSQNPRHKITKRGQNVTFRCDPISEHNRLYWYRQTLGQGPEFLTYFQNEAQLEKSRLLSDRFSAERPKGSFSTLEIQRTEQGDSAMYLCASSRDGNYGYIFGSGTRLTVV.